The clone carrying this TCR beta chain was found a few times. Germline V gene lookup returns CDR1 SGHRS and CDR2 YFSETQ. The V segment lost 4 bases and the J segment 1 base; nucleotides outside the gene matches: 13. The CDR3 loop spans 18 amino acids. These data are taken from a study of T cells of healthy individuals. TCRdb re-derived calls from the 5' RACE reads in MiXCR, one entry per CDR3 protein. The data hold more than 60,000 distinct CDR3 sequences, with about 17% observed a single time. J is TRBJ1-1 and V is TRBV5-1; TRBD1 agrees at 10 bases. This TCR derives from a human donor in good health. The CDR3 bases are TGCGCCAGCAGCAAGGAATCCGGGACAGGGGTAGAGAACACTGAAGCTTTCTTT. Encoded protein: CASSKESGTGVENTEAFF.